Listed below are T cell receptor beta chains from one sample, sequenced in a study of identical twins. TCRdb re-derived calls from the 5' RACE reads in MiXCR, one entry per CDR3 protein. The sample records 410,000 or so distinct CDR3 sequences, around 18% being singletons. The specimen sequenced was naive T cells sorted from blood. The receptors stem from a man aged 50-59 years in good health. Both conserved end residues are part of each CDR3. A D gene is named only where the DNA matches it firmly. A clone size is listed for some rows: how often the clone was seen (once, few, many), or a class if it is expanded.

>TRBJ1-4|few|.|TRBV6-1
CASSLSPATNEKLFF
TGTGCCAGCAGCCTTTCTCCTGCAACTAATGAAAAACTGTTTTTT
>TRBJ1-2|many|.|TRBV20-1
CSASDGRGDQSGYGYTF
TGCAGTGCTAGTGACGGTAGAGGGGATCAAAGTGGCTATGGCTACACCTTC
>TRBJ2-2|.|.|TRBV15
CATSRDWRGTGELFF
TGTGCCACCAGCAGAGATTGGAGGGGAACCGGGGAGCTGTTTTTT
>TRBJ1-4|.|TRBD1|TRBV27
CASSLVGEGQKLFF
TGTGCCAGCAGTTTGGTTGGGGAGGGACAGAAACTGTTTTTT
>TRBJ2-3|.|.|TRBV3-1
CASSRGRDTQYF
TGTGCCAGCAGCCGGGGTCGAGATACGCAGTATTTT
>TRBJ2-1|.|TRBD2|TRBV5-1
CASSLVGGGSTYNEQFF
TGCGCCAGCAGCTTGGTTGGGGGGGGGTCAACTTACAATGAGCAGTTCTTC
>TRBJ2-5|.|.|TRBV24-1
CATSAGQETQYF
TGTGCCACCAGTGCGGGACAAGAGACCCAGTACTTC
>TRBJ1-1|many|.|TRBV12-3/TRBV12-4
CASSLEGRVTEAFF
TGTGCCAGCAGTTTAGAGGGCAGGGTTACTGAAGCTTTCTTT
>TRBJ1-5|.|TRBD1|TRBV7-2
CASSTGTGVSNQPQHF
TGTGCCAGCAGCACCGGGACAGGGGTAAGCAATCAGCCCCAGCATTTT
>TRBJ2-7|.|.|TRBV27
CASSPDRIISTVYEQYF
TGTGCCAGCAGTCCCGACAGAATCATATCAACCGTCTACGAGCAGTACTTC
>TRBJ2-7|few|.|TRBV12-3/TRBV12-4
CASSSGNNLYEQYF
TGTGCCAGCAGTTCCGGGAACAACCTTTACGAGCAGTACTTC
>TRBJ2-7|many|.|TRBV28
CASSWRGVRHEQYF
TGTGCCAGCAGTTGGCGGGGTGTACGACACGAGCAGTACTTC
>TRBJ2-1|few|.|TRBV3-1
CASSQRSLASEQFF
TGTGCCAGCAGCCAACGCTCTCTAGCAAGTGAGCAGTTCTTC
>TRBJ2-1|few|TRBD1|TRBV19
CASSMAGTGYNEQFF
TGTGCCAGTAGTATGGCCGGGACAGGATACAATGAGCAGTTCTTC
>TRBJ1-1|.|.|TRBV30
CAWSVEDDLMNTEAFF
TGTGCCTGGAGTGTAGAGGACGACCTAATGAACACTGAAGCTTTCTTT
>TRBJ2-1|few|.|TRBV20-1
CSLSANEQFF
TGCAGTCTATCCGCGAATGAGCAGTTCTTC
>TRBJ2-1|once|.|TRBV24-1
CATSPGAIPNEQFF
TGTGCCACCAGTCCTGGGGCAATACCAAATGAGCAGTTCTTC
>TRBJ2-3|.|.|TRBV11-2
CASSPLWGVSTDTQYF
TGTGCCAGCAGCCCCCTGTGGGGGGTCTCCACAGATACGCAGTATTTT
>TRBJ2-7|.|.|TRBV5-1
CASSLNTFYEQYF
TGCGCCAGCAGCTTGAACACATTCTACGAGCAGTACTTC
>TRBJ2-5|few|TRBD2|TRBV20-1
CSAFPLIAGVETQYF
TGCAGTGCTTTCCCTCTTATAGCGGGAGTAGAGACCCAGTACTTC
>TRBJ2-2|few|.|TRBV11-1
CASSLEGQVLGLRTGELFF
TGTGCCAGCAGCTTAGAGGGGCAGGTCCTAGGACTTCGCACCGGGGAGCTGTTTTTT
>TRBJ2-7|few|TRBD2|TRBV20-1
CSARAGGTRATYEQYF
TGCAGTGCTAGAGCGGGGGGGACTAGGGCTACCTACGAGCAGTACTTC
>TRBJ2-3|.|.|TRBV10-3
CAISEASSTQYF
TGTGCCATCAGTGAAGCATCCAGTACGCAGTATTTT
>TRBJ2-2|few|.|TRBV16
CASSQVPNTGELFF
TGTGCCAGCAGCCAAGTACCGAACACCGGGGAGCTGTTTTTT
>TRBJ2-1|once|.|TRBV7-8
CASSLKLGLRTFSYNEQFF
TGTGCCAGCAGCCTGAAACTAGGCCTCCGAACCTTCTCCTACAATGAGCAGTTCTTC
>TRBJ2-2|.|.|TRBV7-2
CASSPWGKDTGELFF
TGTGCCAGCAGCCCCTGGGGCAAGGACACCGGGGAGCTGTTTTTT
>TRBJ2-3|.|TRBD2|TRBV4-3
CASSLTPAGVADTQYF
TGCGCCAGCAGCCTCACCCCTGCGGGGGTGGCAGATACGCAGTATTTT
>TRBJ2-3|.|.|TRBV20-1
CSAPRAGLPDTQYF
TGCAGTGCCCCCCGGGCGGGTTTACCAGATACGCAGTATTTT
>TRBJ2-7|.|.|TRBV21-1
CASSTSSGQMYEQYF
TGTGCCAGCAGCACCTCCTCGGGACAGATGTACGAGCAGTACTTC
>TRBJ2-3|many|.|TRBV7-2
CASSPERVTQYF
TGTGCCAGCAGCCCGGAGCGAGTGACGCAGTATTTT
>TRBJ2-1|few|TRBD2|TRBV29-1
CSVDTRGGRIRAFNEQFF
TGCAGCGTTGACACGCGGGGGGGCCGTATCAGGGCCTTCAATGAGCAGTTCTTC
>TRBJ2-7|few|TRBD1|TRBV27
CASAGTGAYEQYF
TGTGCCAGCGCCGGGACAGGGGCATACGAGCAGTACTTC
>TRBJ2-3|few|.|TRBV12-3/TRBV12-4
CASSLGQIITDTQYF
TGTGCCAGCAGTTTGGGACAAATTATCACAGATACGCAGTATTTT
>TRBJ1-1|.|.|TRBV20-1
CSVGGRNTEAFF
TGCAGTGTGGGAGGAAGGAACACTGAAGCTTTCTTT
>TRBJ2-3|many|.|TRBV7-9
CASSSIYTDTQYF
TGTGCCAGCAGCTCGATCTACACAGATACGCAGTATTTT
>TRBJ2-1|many|.|TRBV6-1
CASRRGGSYNEQFF
TGTGCCAGCAGAAGGGGGGGGTCCTACAATGAGCAGTTCTTC
>TRBJ2-1|many|.|TRBV6-4
CASSDRGGPWDEQFF
TGTGCCAGCAGTGACCGTGGGGGACCTTGGGATGAGCAGTTCTTC
>TRBJ2-7|few|.|TRBV25-1
CASSEIGGRSYEQYF
TGTGCCAGCAGTGAGATTGGCGGCCGGTCCTACGAGCAGTACTTC
>TRBJ2-1|.|TRBD2|TRBV27
CASSLREGLWNEQFF
TGTGCCAGCAGTTTACGGGAGGGCCTATGGAATGAGCAGTTCTTC
>TRBJ2-1|.|TRBD1|TRBV6-2/TRBV6-3
CASSGQGGPNEQFF
TGTGCCAGCTCGGGACAGGGTGGGCCCAATGAGCAGTTCTTC
>TRBJ2-3|.|TRBD1|TRBV10-3
CAISESGQATDTQYF
TGTGCCATCAGTGAGTCTGGACAGGCCACAGATACGCAGTATTTT
>TRBJ2-6|.|TRBD1|TRBV20-1
CSAMDRARRSGANVLTF
TGCAGTGCAATGGACAGGGCAAGACGATCTGGGGCCAACGTCCTGACTTTC
>TRBJ2-1|few|.|TRBV5-6
CASSLAHPAQSYNEQFF
TGTGCCAGCAGCTTGGCACACCCCGCACAGTCCTACAATGAGCAGTTCTTC
>TRBJ1-4|few|.|TRBV10-3
CAIRDGSNEKLFF
TGTGCCATCAGAGACGGTAGTAATGAAAAACTGTTTTTT
>TRBJ1-1|many|TRBD1|TRBV3-1
CASSPRGKGDTEAFF
TGTGCCAGCAGCCCCAGGGGGAAAGGGGACACTGAAGCTTTCTTT
>TRBJ2-1|many|TRBD2|TRBV7-2
CASSSLGGYNEQFF
TGTGCCAGCAGCTCATTGGGAGGGTACAATGAGCAGTTCTTC
>TRBJ1-1|.|TRBD1|TRBV25-1
CASSLTGDRAFF
TGTGCCAGCAGCCTGACAGGGGACCGAGCTTTCTTT
>TRBJ2-3|many|.|TRBV5-1
CASSSPEGDTQYF
TGCGCCAGCAGCTCCCCTGAGGGAGATACGCAGTATTTT
>TRBJ2-3|many|TRBD1|TRBV5-1
CASSMGQGAGGTDTQYF
TGCGCCAGCAGCATGGGACAGGGGGCAGGAGGCACAGATACGCAGTATTTT
>TRBJ2-2|.|TRBD2|TRBV9
CASSAPPGLAGAGELFF
TGTGCCAGCAGCGCCCCCCCGGGACTAGCGGGAGCCGGGGAGCTGTTTTTT
>TRBJ2-3|.|.|TRBV4-3
CASSQDGRGDTQYF
TGCGCCAGCAGCCAAGATGGTCGGGGAGATACGCAGTATTTT
>TRBJ2-1|few|.|TRBV6-5
CASSYGTGGYNEQFF
TGTGCCAGCAGTTATGGGACCGGGGGATACAATGAGCAGTTCTTC
>TRBJ1-2|many|.|TRBV5-1
CASSLDGRSYGYTF
TGCGCCAGCAGCTTGGACGGGCGTTCCTATGGCTACACCTTC